This TCR beta chain is drawn from a study of CD8+ T cells in alopecia areata. As for treatment: oral pan-JAK inhibitor, 5-10 mg twice daily. Isolated RNA was reverse transcribed into cDNA used as the sequencing template. Some clones are missing from TCRdb's copy, which holds only in-frame ones; the method was immunoSEQ multiplex PCR. This sample has 200,000 to 250,000 clones, with 64% found just once. In germline, CDR1 is SGHAT, CDR2 FQNNGV. Deletions cut 5 bases from V and 0 bases from J, with 8 bases between. The CDR3 runs to 15 residues. This material consisted of CD4+ T cells sorted from blood, taken at week 4, from a patient treated with tofacitinib. V usage is TRBV11-2 and J usage is TRBJ1-6; no clear D gene. The TCR originated in a human donor with alopecia areata. CDR3 bases: TGTGCCAGCAGCGCCCAAAACTCCTATAATTCACCCCTCCACTTT. This codes for CASSAQNSYNSPLHF.